These 8 T cell receptor beta chains share one sample of origin, sequenced in a study of blood T cells in healthy people across ages. PCR was performed a second time for about 7 to 12 cycles using a sample-barcoded 5' primer and a J-beta primer mix. TCRdb itself ran the 5' RACE reads through MiXCR, one entry per CDR3 protein. Here the sample spans about 930,000 distinct CDR3 sequences, roughly 28% being singletons. These sequences were also reported in another study, on T cells of mothers and their children.

The sample taken for sequencing was blood. The receptors here all came from a woman between 35 and 50 years old in good health.

The chain combines TRBV27 with TRBJ1-1; unclear D gene. V shed 5 bases and J shed 10 bases, with 17 bases lying between them. The germline V gene encodes CDR1 MNHEY and CDR2 SMNVEV (reference sequence). The CDR3 sequence is 13 residues long. CDR3 sequence reads: CASSLQGMGVAFF. The CDR3 DNA reads TGTGCCAGCAGTCTACAAGGGATGGGTGTAGCTTTCTTT.

This clonotype has only a few counts. CDR3 sequence reads: CASRAGGAVGERYF. CDR3 sequence (DNA): TGTGCCAGCAGAGCAGGGGGCGCGGTGGGTGAGCGGTACTTC. V is TRBV6-6 and J is TRBJ2-5, with 8 bases that match TRBD1. This CDR3 contains 14 residues. J was trimmed by 13 bases and V by 6 bases; bases with no gene match: 16. The germline V gene has CDR1 MNHNY and CDR2 SVGAGI (reference sequence).

CDR3: CASSYSTSGETYNEQFF. DNA for the CDR3: TGTGCCAGCAGTTACTCGACTAGCGGGGAAACCTACAATGAGCAGTTCTTC. This chain connects TRBV6-5 to TRBJ2-1; 11 nucleotides match TRBD2. V lost 0 bases to trimming and J lost 2 bases; unmatched junction nucleotides: 3. CDR1 is MNHEY, CDR2 SVGAGI, per germline. The CDR3 extends over 17 amino acids.

This clonotype was observed many times. It may be a read error: a sequence one base away is much more abundant. The chain joins TRBV10-3 to TRBJ2-7; TRBD1 matches at 8 bases. CDR3 length: 12 amino acids. V lost 6 bases to trimming and J lost 6 bases; unmatched junction nucleotides: 4. Germline loops: CDR1 ENHRY, CDR2 SYGVKD. CDR3 bases: TGTGCCATCAGGACAGGGGATACCGAGCAGTACTTC. It codes for CAIRTGDTEQYF.

This clonotype was detected many times. The rearrangement links TRBV7-2 to TRBJ2-1; D possibly corresponds to TRBD1 (6 bases). The CDR3 length is 14 residues. Looked up from germline, CDR1 is SGHTA and CDR2 is FQGNSA. V was clipped by 4 bases and J by 8 bases, with 15 bases between them. The CDR3 protein is CASSSWMDRHEQFF. CDR3 coding DNA: TGTGCCAGCAGCTCCTGGATGGACAGACATGAGCAGTTCTTC.

This clonotype was observed many times. The V and J genes are TRBV7-2 and TRBJ2-3, with 12 bases fitting TRBD2. This CDR3 region has 16 residues. V shed 0 bases, J shed 6 bases, and the junction held 4 bases outside the gene matches. Germline values: CDR1 SGHTA, CDR2 FQGNSA. CDR3 protein: CASSLALAGGIDTQYF. For the CDR3, the DNA is TGTGCCAGCAGCTTAGCACTAGCGGGGGGAATCGATACGCAGTATTTT. Full variable domain (outside the CDR3, taken from reference TRBV7-2 and TRBJ2-3): GAGVSQSPSNKVTEKGKDVELRCDPISGHTALYWYRQSLGQGLEFLIYFQGNSAPDKSGLPSDRFSAERTGGSVSTLTIQRTQQEDSAVYLCASSLALAGGIDTQYFGPGTRLTVL.

The chain carries TRBV15 and TRBJ1-6; D is perhaps TRBD1 (5 bases). There are 15 residues in the CDR3. The V gene lost 3 bases and the J gene lost 8 bases, with 14 bases spanning the gap. The germline CDR1 and CDR2 sequences are LNHNV and YYDKDF (reference sequence). The chain's CDR3 is CATSRGVGVDSPLHF. The CDR3 DNA follows: TGTGCCACCAGCAGGGGTGTGGGGGTTGATTCACCCCTCCACTTT.

The CDR3 DNA reads TGTGCCAGCAGCTGGGCCCGTAGGGGGGACCTCAATCAGCCCCAGCATTTT. As protein: CASSWARRGDLNQPQHF. The chain combines TRBV5-6 with TRBJ1-5; possibly TRBD1 for D (6 bases). The germline gives CDR1 SGHDT, CDR2 YYEEEE. The germline V and J ends were trimmed by 3 bases and 3 bases, with 19 bases remaining between them. The CDR3 contains 17 residues.